The rows below give T cell receptor beta chains drawn from one sample of a study of blood T cell repertoires in COVID-19. Produced via immunoSEQ multiplex PCR; TCRdb's table is partial and in-frame only. This sample has about 250,000 clones, with about 90% found just once. The sample consisted of peripheral blood. The receptors were gathered from a man older than 75 with acute or convalescent COVID-19. CDR3s include the opening cysteine and the closing phenylalanine or tryptophan. The order of the fields is D gene, clone size, V gene, J gene, CDR3 DNA, CDR3 protein. D genes are given only for firm matches. Only part of the rows carry a size: once, few, many, or a class if the clone is expanded.

D gene: TRBD2; clone size: once; V gene: TRBV4-3; J gene: TRBJ2-3; CDR3 DNA: TGCGCCAGCAGCCAAGCCCTCAGTAGCGGGACTAGCACAGATACGCAGTATTTT; CDR3 protein: CASSQALSSGTSTDTQYF
D gene: TRBD1; clone size: NA; V gene: TRBV6-5; J gene: TRBJ2-3; CDR3 DNA: TGTGCCAGCAGCCAGGACAGGGGCGCAGATACGCAGTATTTT; CDR3 protein: CASSQDRGADTQYF
D gene: TRBD1; clone size: once; V gene: TRBV2; J gene: TRBJ1-5; CDR3 DNA: TGTGCCAGCAGTGATGCCAGGACAGGGGCCGGACAGCCCCAGCATTTT; CDR3 protein: CASSDARTGAGQPQHF
D gene: NA; clone size: NA; V gene: TRBV28; J gene: TRBJ2-1; CDR3 DNA: TGTGCCAGCCGAGATTCGGGGATCAAGAATGAGCAGTTCTTC; CDR3 protein: CASRDSGIKNEQFF
D gene: TRBD2; clone size: NA; V gene: TRBV6-5; J gene: TRBJ2-7; CDR3 DNA: TGTGCCACAGGCGGGGGGGCCTACGAGCAGTACTTC; CDR3 protein: CATGGGAYEQYF
D gene: NA; clone size: NA; V gene: TRBV7-9; J gene: TRBJ2-2; CDR3 DNA: TGTGCCAGCAGCTCAGGACTTAGGGATCTTAACACCGGGGAGCTGTTTTTT; CDR3 protein: CASSSGLRDLNTGELFF
D gene: TRBD1; clone size: NA; V gene: TRBV28; J gene: TRBJ2-1; CDR3 DNA: TGTGCCAGCAGTCCGACAGGGGGTGGCTCCTACAATGAGCAGTTCTTC; CDR3 protein: CASSPTGGGSYNEQFF
D gene: TRBD1; clone size: NA; V gene: TRBV11-3; J gene: TRBJ1-1; CDR3 DNA: TGTGCCAGCAGCCCAGGCAGGGGGCCTGTCACTGAAGCTTTCTTT; CDR3 protein: CASSPGRGPVTEAFF
D gene: TRBD2; clone size: NA; V gene: TRBV14; J gene: TRBJ2-5; CDR3 DNA: TGTGCCAGCAGCCAAGCGGCTAGCGGGAGGAAGACCCAGTACTTC; CDR3 protein: CASSQAASGRKTQYF
D gene: NA; clone size: NA; V gene: TRBV5-6; J gene: TRBJ1-4; CDR3 DNA: TGTGCCAGCAGCTTGCGGACAGTTCGCGCTAATGAAAAACTGTTTTTT; CDR3 protein: CASSLRTVRANEKLFF
D gene: NA; clone size: NA; V gene: TRBV3-1/TRBV3-2; J gene: TRBJ2-1; CDR3 DNA: TGTGCCAGCAGCCAAGGGCGGGCCTCCTACAATGAGCAGTTCTTC; CDR3 protein: CASSQGRASYNEQFF
D gene: TRBD2; clone size: NA; V gene: TRBV5-1; J gene: TRBJ2-1; CDR3 DNA: TGCGCCAGCAGCTTCCTAGCGGGATCCTACAATGAGCAGTTCTTC; CDR3 protein: CASSFLAGSYNEQFF
D gene: NA; clone size: NA; V gene: TRBV19; J gene: TRBJ1-2; CDR3 DNA: TGTGCCAGCAGGGCCTATACTAACTATGGCTACACCTTC; CDR3 protein: CASRAYTNYGYTF
D gene: TRBD1; clone size: NA; V gene: TRBV18; J gene: TRBJ2-7; CDR3 DNA: TGTGCCAGCTCACTACAGGGGGGTCTCGCCTACGAGCAGTACTTC; CDR3 protein: CASSLQGGLAYEQYF